This T cell receptor (beta chain) was identified in a study of control samples from healthy donors and cancer patients. Repertoires were generated with immunoSEQ multiplex PCR, while TCRdb's copy carries only in-frame clones and drops some. Counted here are about 140,000 clones, under 95% occurring once; the ten biggest clones make up 13%. CDR1 is KGHDR and CDR2 is SFDVKD in the germline V gene. CDR3 size: 11 residues. Trimming removed 6 bases from V and 6 bases from J, with 4 bases in between. This chain connects TRBV24-1 to TRBJ2-2; no firm D call. This TCR derives from a man in his forties in good health. Sequencing was performed on blood. The CDR3 nucleotides are TGTGCCACCAGTATGTCCGGGGAGCTGTTTTTT. It encodes CATSMSGELFF.